This TCR beta chain was recovered during a study of blood T cell repertoires in COVID-19. Profiling relied on immunoSEQ multiplex PCR, and the TCRdb table lists in-frame clones only, not all of them. The repertoire includes 350,000 or so clones, about 90% of them detected once, and approximately 0.99% sits in the top ten. CDR1 is MNHEY, CDR2 SVGAGI, per germline. The CDR3 is 12 residues long. The ends were cut back, 2 bases at V and 8 bases at J, with 9 bases in the middle. J is TRBJ1-1 and V is TRBV6-5, with a possible D match to TRBD1 (5 bases). Sequencing was carried out using PBMCs or T cells enriched from blood (not recorded which). This TCR came from a woman aged 25 to 39 who had recovered from COVID-19. CDR3 in amino acids: CASSYGGEEAFF. DNA for the CDR3: TGTGCCAGCAGTTACGGGGGGGAAGAAGCTTTCTTT.